The 9 T cell receptor beta chains below were found in one sample sequenced in a study of T cells after yellow fever vaccination. TCRdb passed the 5' RACE reads through MiXCR, listing each CDR3 protein once. The sample includes some 390,000 distinct CDR3 sequences, 6.2% of them seen just once. The sample consisted of PBMCs, taken 5 days after the yellow fever booster vaccination. Source of these receptors: a man between 25 and 39 years old who received the YFV17D yellow fever vaccine.

This clonotype was observed at least ten times. This rearrangement joins TRBV7-2 to TRBJ2-7; 9 nucleotides align to TRBD2. The CDR3 spans 14 residues. Unmatched junction bases numbered 3, after V lost 4 bases and J lost 2 bases. The germline gives CDR1 SGHTA, CDR2 FQGNSA. The CDR3 here is CASSSTSGPYEQYF. CDR3 nucleotide sequence: TGTGCCAGCAGCTCGACTAGCGGCCCCTACGAGCAGTACTTC.

This clonotype was counted between two and nine times. The chain has TRBV12-3 or TRBV12-4 and TRBJ2-1; 8 nucleotides match TRBD2. CDR3 size: 13 residues. Unmatched junction bases numbered 5, after V lost 7 bases and J lost 6 bases. The CDR3 region has the DNA TGTGCCAGCACCTCGGGAGGGATCAATGAGCAGTTCTTC. As protein: CASTSGGINEQFF.

The table lists this clonotype with a few counts. The CDR3 DNA follows: TGTGCCTGGAGTGTACCTGGGATACGAACATGGGGGACTGAAGCTTTCTTT. This codes for CAWSVPGIRTWGTEAFF. The chain has TRBV30 and TRBJ1-1, with D perhaps matching TRBD1 (5 bases). V dropped 0 bases and J dropped 5 bases, with 22 bases sitting between them. Per the germline V gene, CDR1 is GTSNPN and CDR2 is SVGIG (reference sequence). This CDR3 has 17 residues.

As to this clonotype: This clone may be a read error of a much larger clone one base away. The chain recombines TRBV5-1 with TRBJ2-5, with TRBD1 matching over 8 bases. The length of the CDR3 is 14 residues. CDR1 SGHRS and CDR2 YFSETQ come from the germline V gene. For the CDR3, the DNA is TGCGCCAACAGCTTGTGGGGACAGGACGAGGCCCAGTACTTC. Protein sequence: CANSLWGQDEAQYF.

This clonotype was seen a few times. The chain links TRBV30 to TRBJ2-3; 7 bases align to TRBD1. This CDR3 is built from 13 residues. Unmatched junction bases numbered 4, after V lost 3 bases and J lost 4 bases. CDR1 is GTSNPN, CDR2 SVGIG, per germline (reference sequence). The CDR3 here is CAWRQGYADTQYF. Here the CDR3 DNA reads TGTGCCTGGAGACAGGGGTACGCAGATACGCAGTATTTT. The full variable domain, with the rest looked up from reference TRBV30 and TRBJ2-3, is SQTIHQWPATLVQPVGSPLSLECTVEGTSNPNLYWYRQAAGRGLQLLFYSVGIGQISSEVPQNLSASRPQDRQFILSSKKLLLSDSGFYLCAWRQGYADTQYFGPGTRLTVL.

This clonotype occurred a few times. This chain links TRBV20-1 with TRBJ2-1, with 12 bases matching TRBD2. This CDR3 spans 15 amino acids. The J segment lost 8 bases and the V segment lost 5 bases, leaving 10 bases of the junction unmatched. Germline values: CDR1 DFQATT, CDR2 SNEGSKA (reference sequence). CDR3 sequence reads: CSALLAGGKGYEQFF. The CDR3, as DNA: TGCAGTGCTTTACTAGCGGGAGGTAAAGGGTATGAGCAGTTCTTC.

The chain has TRBV5-1 and TRBJ2-7; D assignment may be TRBD1 or TRBD2 (5 bases each). This CDR3 has 14 amino acids. Germline V lookup: CDR1 SGHRS, CDR2 YFSETQ. Trimming removed 0 bases at V and 6 bases at J, with 13 bases between. As DNA, the CDR3 is TGCGCCAGCAGCTTGGGGGACGCCCACACCGAGCAGTACTTC. Residues: CASSLGDAHTEQYF.

This clonotype was counted only a few times. The chain is built from TRBV20-1 and TRBJ2-6, with TRBD1 as a possible D gene (5 bases). Germline V gene lookup returns CDR1 DFQATT and CDR2 SNEGSKA (reference sequence). Trimming cost V 4 bases and J 2 bases, with 9 bases left between them. The CDR3 spans 14 residues. CDR3 DNA sequence: TGCAGTGCTATCCAGGGAACTGGGGCCAACGTCCTGACTTTC. Translated, it gives CSAIQGTGANVLTF.

This clonotype was seen more than once but under ten times. The rearrangement links TRBV20-1 to TRBJ2-5; D may correspond to TRBD1 or TRBD2 (6 bases each). Germline V gene data show CDR1 as DFQATT and CDR2 as SNEGSKA (reference sequence). Trimming cost V 1 base and J 1 base, with 10 bases left between them. The CDR3 has 14 residues. The CDR3: CSARARGPQETQYF. In DNA, the CDR3 is TGCAGTGCTAGAGCCCGGGGGCCCCAAGAGACCCAGTACTTC.